This T cell receptor (beta chain) comes out of a study of OX40 agonist ivuxolimab in advanced cancers. Study at large: Hepatocellular carcinoma, melanoma, renal cell or head and neck cancer affected the dose-escalation patients.

The table lists this clone with a count of one. Its antigen is undetermined. Germline V gives CDR1 ENHRY, CDR2 SYGVKD. This CDR3 is built from 15 residues. V lost 7 bases, J lost 2 bases, and 7 bases stayed unmatched. Study-level points and caveats: The study observed clonal expansion of CD4+ and CD8+ blood T cells by week 6 at 0.1 to 3.0 mg/kg. Nonresponders included some who also had low normalized T-cell clonal expansion.

Measured with immunoSEQ multiplex PCR; TCRdb has only the in-frame clones, and not every one. Of under 90,000 clones listed, around 93% were seen once; the top ten hold less than 0.35%. The rearrangement joins TRBV10-3 to TRBJ2-3, with TRBD1 matching over 9 bases. The receptor comes from an adult with an advanced solid tumor such as melanoma, head and neck, liver or kidney cancer. The sequenced sample was CD4+ or CD8+ T cells sorted from blood, obtained in a trial of the OX40 agonist ivuxolimab. The CDR3 DNA reads TGTGCCATCAAGGGGACAGGGTTGGTCACAGATACGCAGTATTTT. Translation: CAIKGTGLVTDTQYF.